Shown below are 21 T cell receptor beta chains from a single sample sequenced in a study of cytotoxic CD8 clonotypes in ibrutinib-treated CLL (dated by TCRdb to 2020 to 2022). The library was generated by the immunoSEQ multiplex PCR assay. TCRdb provides this immuneACCESS table in a form limited to in-frame rearrangements. Some clones are lacking; in checked studies, under half of them reflect an unresolved V gene, and why the rest are absent is not known. For this sample the table gives hundreds of thousands of clones, of which 67% were detected only once. Jointly, the top ten make up roughly 6% of the sample. The sequences come from PBMCs, collected after 36 months of ibrutinib treatment. Receptor source: a human donor with chronic lymphocytic leukemia.

The V and J genes are TRBV25-1 and TRBJ2-1; no reliable D call. Germline CDR1 MGHDK, CDR2 SYGVNS. The CDR3 has 9 amino acids. V lost 7 bases and J lost 8, with 3 bases in between. The CDR3 reads CASKDEQFF. The CDR3 DNA follows: TGTGCCAGCAAGGATGAGCAGTTCTTC.

The chain uses TRBV29-1 and TRBJ2-2; D uncertain. The ends were cut back, 4 bases at V and 0 bases at J, with 9 bases in the middle. The CDR3 has 14 amino acids. Germline CDR1 SQVTM, CDR2 ANQGSEA. CDR3 sequence (DNA): TGCAGCGTTGTCGCAGCGACGAACACCGGGGAGCTGTTTTTT. As protein: CSVVAATNTGELFF.

V usage is TRBV5-4 and J usage is TRBJ2-7; 13 bases are shared with TRBD2. The length of the CDR3 is 17 residues. Per germline, CDR1 SGHNT and CDR2 YYREEE (reference sequence). The V and J ends lost 2 bases and 6 bases, in that order; junction bases with no gene match: 11. The CDR3 DNA sequence: TGTGCCAGCAGCTTCCACGTTACGGGACTAGCGGGATCCGAGCAGTACTTC. Translated, it gives CASSFHVTGLAGSEQYF.

J is TRBJ1-2 and V is TRBV5-4; D possibly corresponds to TRBD1 (5 bases). V lost 0 bases to trimming and J lost 6 bases, with 15 bases between them. Germline values: CDR1 SGHNT, CDR2 YYREEE (reference sequence). This CDR3 contains 15 residues. The CDR3 nucleotides read TGTGCCAGCAGCTTGGAGTTGGGCAGGGTCCATGGCTACACCTTC. Protein sequence: CASSLELGRVHGYTF.

The chain joins TRBV9 to TRBJ2-5; D is perhaps TRBD1 (6 bases). Germline CDR1 reads SGDLS; CDR2 reads YYNGEE. The CDR3 is 17 residues long. Trimming took off 5 bases at V and 4 bases at J, with 24 bases between the two ends. CDR3 nucleotide sequence: TGTGCCAGCAGTCAGTCCCAGGGGACCCTGAGAGGAGAGACCCAGTACTTC. Protein sequence: CASSQSQGTLRGETQYF.

The genes are TRBV7-3 and TRBJ2-5, with 7 bases that match TRBD2. Germline trimming cut 2 bases from V and 3 bases from J; bases unmatched to any gene: 0. CDR1 is SGHTA and CDR2 is FQGTGA in the germline V gene. The CDR3 length is 13 residues. CDR3 sequence reads: CASSLGTKETQYF. CDR3 nucleotides: TGTGCCAGCAGCTTAGGGACTAAAGAGACCCAGTACTTC.

The chain combines TRBV28 with TRBJ2-1; TRBD2 might be the D (6 bases). V dropped 2 bases and J dropped 1 base, with 12 bases sitting between them. Germline CDR1 MDHEN, CDR2 SYDVKM. CDR3 length: 16 residues. The CDR3 region is CASSLAGGTSYNEQFF. CDR3 nucleotides: TGTGCCAGCAGTTTAGCCGGCGGGACTTCCTACAATGAGCAGTTCTTC. Based on the CDR3 plus reference TRBV28 and TRBJ2-1, the full variable domain is DVKVTQSSRYLVKRTGEKVFLECVQDMDHENMFWYRQDPGLGLRLIYFSYDVKMKEKGDIPEGYSVSREKKERFSLILESASTNQTSMYLCASSLAGGTSYNEQFFGPGTRLTVL.

The chain is built from TRBV4-1 and TRBJ2-7, with D unclear. The germline V gene has CDR1 MGHRA and CDR2 YSYEKL. CDR3 length equals 16 residues. The V end lost 8 bases, the J end lost 0 bases, and 20 bases lay between the germline ends. The CDR3 region has the DNA TGCGCCAGCTCTTCCTGGTGGCGTCAAAGCTCCTACGAGCAGTACTTC. Its protein product is CASSSWWRQSSYEQYF.

The CDR3 coding sequence is TGCAGCGTTCCGCTAGAGACCCAGTACTTC. Translated: CSVPLETQYF. V gene TRBV29-1 combines with J gene TRBJ2-5; D is unresolved. The CDR3 contains 10 residues. The V gene lost 5 bases and the J gene lost 4 bases, with 5 bases spanning the gap. Looked up from germline, CDR1 is SQVTM and CDR2 is ANQGSEA.

This rearrangement joins TRBV7-8 to TRBJ2-5, with TRBD1 matching over 9 bases. Germline assignment: CDR1 SGHVS and CDR2 FQNEAQ. CDR3 size: 17 residues. V was pared by 7 bases and J by 0 bases, with 12 bases of the junction left unmatched. CDR3 in DNA: TGTGCCAGCACCACACTCGGGACAGGGATGTACCAAGAGACCCAGTACTTC. This encodes CASTTLGTGMYQETQYF.

V gene TRBV2 combines with J gene TRBJ2-1; weak D call: TRBD2 (6 bases). CDR1 is SNHLY and CDR2 is FYNNEI in the germline V gene. V was pared by 9 bases and J by 8 bases, with 23 bases between. CDR3 length: 15 amino acids. The chain's CDR3 is CASRLQSLARDEQFF. The CDR3 DNA reads TGTGCCAGTCGACTTCAGTCGCTAGCGCGTGATGAGCAGTTCTTC.

The genes are TRBV6-5 and TRBJ1-2, with TRBD1 as a possible D gene (5 bases). Germline V gene lookup returns CDR1 MNHEY and CDR2 SVGAGI. V was cut by 0 bases and J by 5 bases, with 16 bases left in between. This CDR3 is 16 amino acids long. The chain's CDR3 is CASSYSILGRPYGYTF. As DNA, the CDR3 is TGTGCCAGCAGTTACTCGATCCTGGGACGGCCTTATGGCTACACCTTC.

V is TRBV4-1 and J is TRBJ2-1; D assignment may be TRBD1 or TRBD2 (6 bases each). From germline, CDR1 is MGHRA and CDR2 YSYEKL. The CDR3 spans 17 residues. V shed 0 bases and J shed 3 bases, with 15 bases lying between them. CDR3 in amino acids: CASSQDRSGAIYNEQFF. In DNA form, the CDR3 reads TGCGCCAGCAGCCAAGATCGATCGGGGGCGATCTACAATGAGCAGTTCTTC.

The chain employs TRBV21-1 and TRBJ1-2. TRBV21-1 is a pseudogene segment. The CDR3 sequence is 16 residues long. The DNA for the CDR3 is TGTGCCAGCAGCATTCTGGAGGGGAACAAGAACTATGGCTACACCTTC. Residues: CASSILEGNKNYGYTF.

This clone was counted between two and nine times. The chain carries TRBV4-1 and TRBJ1-4, with no clear D. The V gene lost 0 bases and the J gene lost 9 bases, with 17 bases spanning the gap. Germline lookup yields CDR1 MGHRA and CDR2 YSYEKL. This CDR3 comprises 16 residues. The CDR3 spells CASSQDSRRVMKKLFF. The CDR3 nucleotides read TGCGCCAGCAGCCAAGATAGTCGCCGAGTAATGAAAAAACTGTTTTTT.

The DNA for the CDR3 is TGTGCCAGCAGCAAATCTAGCGGGGGCGTGACCCGTGAGCAGTTCTTC. Amino acid sequence: CASSKSSGGVTREQFF. The chain couples TRBV11-2 to TRBJ2-1, with 10 nucleotides matching TRBD2. In germline, CDR1 is SGHAT, CDR2 FQNNGV. V was clipped by 5 bases and J by 9 bases; unmatched bases: 13. This CDR3 comprises 16 residues.

This clone has a handful of counts. The chain carries TRBV6-1 and TRBJ1-1; D not resolved. The germline V gene encodes CDR1 MNHNS and CDR2 SASEGT. V dropped 8 bases and J dropped 2 bases, with 12 bases sitting between them. The CDR3 has 13 amino acids. DNA for the CDR3: TGTGCCAGCTACCGGGTCCTCAACACTGAAGCTTTCTTT. This sequence encodes CASYRVLNTEAFF.

The V call is TRBV4-2, the J call TRBJ1-1; D is undetermined. CDR3 length: 11 amino acids. Germline lookup yields CDR1 LGHNA and CDR2 YNFKEQ. The V and J ends lost 2 bases and 11 bases respectively, with 9 bases between them. CDR3 loop: CASSQQRSAFF. For the CDR3, the DNA is TGTGCCAGCAGCCAACAACGGTCGGCTTTCTTT.

The rearrangement links TRBV7-2 to TRBJ2-7; maybe TRBD2 (5 bases). Deletions cut 1 base from V and 3 bases from J, with 13 bases between. This CDR3 comprises 15 residues. Germline V lookup: CDR1 SGHTA, CDR2 FQGNSA. The DNA for the CDR3 is TGTGCCAGCAGCTTAGGAGGGTATCATCTCTACGAGCAGTACTTC. Translation: CASSLGGYHLYEQYF.

Here the CDR3 reads CASSLNGGMNTEAFF. The CDR3 DNA is TGTGCCAGCAGCTTAAATGGGGGCATGAACACTGAAGCTTTCTTT. This chain connects TRBV7-3 to TRBJ1-1; D perhaps matches TRBD1 (6 bases). V was pared by 1 base and J by 0 bases, with 9 bases between. CDR3 length: 15 residues. Germline CDR1 SGHTA, CDR2 FQGTGA.

This chain uses TRBV19 with TRBJ1-1, with D unclear. V was trimmed by 2 bases and J by 3 bases, leaving 4 bases between them. Per germline, CDR1 LNHDA and CDR2 SQIVND (reference sequence). The CDR3 is 12 residues long. CDR3 sequence: CASSIRHTEAFF. For the CDR3, the DNA is TGTGCCAGTAGTATACGCCACACTGAAGCTTTCTTT.